This T cell receptor beta chain was sequenced during a study of blood T cell repertoires in COVID-19. Participant ages covered about 18 to 95 years across some 25 US areas. For recovered donors of Cohort 3, there were two negative PCRs, clearance, or symptom resolution. Sequencing was performed with immunoSEQ multiplex PCR; in TCRdb, only in-frame clones are kept and a portion is missing. Of about 180,000 clones in the sample, more than 85% are singletons; the top ten hold 6% to 7.5%. The trim removed 4 bases at V and 1 base at J, leaving 4 bases unmatched. The CDR3 spans 15 residues. Germline V lookup: CDR1 LGHDT, CDR2 YNNKEL (reference sequence).

The chain employs TRBV3-1 (or the pseudogene TRBV3-2) and TRBJ2-7; 10 bases are shared with TRBD2. The sequence was obtained from a woman aged 50 to 65 who had recovered from COVID-19. The sequenced sample was PBMCs or T cells enriched from blood (not recorded which). The CDR3 nucleotides read TGTGCCAGCAGCCGGGGACTAGCGCCTTCCTACGAGCAGTACTTC. As protein: CASSRGLAPSYEQYF.